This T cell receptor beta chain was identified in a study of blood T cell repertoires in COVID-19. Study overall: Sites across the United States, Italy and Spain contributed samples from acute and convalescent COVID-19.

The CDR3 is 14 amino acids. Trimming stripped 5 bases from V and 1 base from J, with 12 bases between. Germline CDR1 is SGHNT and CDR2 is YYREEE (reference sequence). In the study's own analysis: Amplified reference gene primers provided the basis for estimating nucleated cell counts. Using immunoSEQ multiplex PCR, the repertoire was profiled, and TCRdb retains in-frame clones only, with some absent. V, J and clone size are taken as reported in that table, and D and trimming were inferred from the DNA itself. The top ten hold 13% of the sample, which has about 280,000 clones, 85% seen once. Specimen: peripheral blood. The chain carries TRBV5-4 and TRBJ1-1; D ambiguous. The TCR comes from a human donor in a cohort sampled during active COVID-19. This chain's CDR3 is CASSSRASNTEAFF. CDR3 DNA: TGTGCCAGCAGTTCGAGGGCTTCGAACACTGAAGCTTTCTTT.